These 21 T cell receptor beta chains share one sample of origin, sequenced in a study of shared clonotypes between healthy human individuals. Clones were read by immunoSEQ multiplex PCR, and TCRdb kept only the in-frame ones, dropping some. This sample yields about 490,000 clones, of which 70% to 80% are seen a single time; around 12% belongs to the top ten. The sample consisted of PBMCs. These receptors originate from a woman aged 40 to 50 in good health. Some clones in this sample may be carry-over from other donors' samples.

This clone was observed a handful of times. CDR3 sequence (DNA): TGTGCCAGCCAGACAGATAGCAATCAGCCCCAGCATTTT. As protein: CASQTDSNQPQHF. The chain is built from TRBV28 and TRBJ1-5; possibly TRBD1 for D (5 bases). Germline-derived CDR1 and CDR2 are MDHEN and SYDVKM. The ends were cut back, 8 bases at V and 0 bases at J, with 8 bases in the middle. This CDR3 is 13 amino acids long.

This clone has ten or more counts. Different DNA sequences within this sample yield the same CDR3. This chain connects TRBV29-1 to TRBJ1-2; 7 positions agree with TRBD1. With V trimmed by 7 bases and J by 4 bases, 6 bases remained unmatched. Germline V gene data show CDR1 as SQVTM and CDR2 as ANQGSEA. This CDR3 has 12 amino acids. CDR3 nucleotide sequence: TGCAGCGCCCAGGGGGGGATCTATGGCTACACCTTC. Its translation: CSAQGGIYGYTF.

J is TRBJ2-5 and V is TRBV7-3; D is perhaps TRBD1 or TRBD2 (5 bases each). Germline V gene sequence: CDR1 SGHTA, CDR2 FQGTGA. This CDR3 has 15 amino acids. Trimming took off 2 bases at V and 2 bases at J, with 12 bases between the two ends. The DNA of the CDR3 is TGTGCCAGCAGCTTACTCGGGGCCGAACAAGAGACCCAGTACTTC. The encoded protein is CASSLLGAEQETQYF.

This sequence joins TRBV5-4 and TRBJ1-1; D ambiguous. V lost 0 bases to trimming and J lost 0 bases, with 9 bases between them. The CDR3 extends over 15 amino acids. The germline V gene encodes CDR1 SGHNT and CDR2 YYREEE (reference sequence). CDR3 in amino acids: CASSLESGVNTEAFF. The CDR3, as DNA: TGTGCCAGCAGCTTGGAATCCGGGGTGAACACTGAAGCTTTCTTT. The full variable domain, its missing parts supplied by reference TRBV5-4 and TRBJ1-1, is ETGVTQSPTHLIKTRGQQVTLRCSSQSGHNTVSWYQQALGQGPQFIFQYYREEENGRGNFPPRFSGLQFPNYSSELNVNALELDDSALYLCASSLESGVNTEAFFGQGTRLTVV.

The chain combines TRBV27 with TRBJ1-2; 7 bases agree with TRBD1. The V and J ends lost 3 bases and 8 bases, in that order; junction bases with no gene match: 12. The CDR3 has 15 residues. CDR1 and CDR2 from the germline V gene are MNHEY and SMNVEV (reference sequence). CDR3 in DNA: TGTGCCAGCAGTTTCGCAGGGGGAGCCCTAATCGGCTACACCTTC. It codes for CASSFAGGALIGYTF.

The CDR3 loop is CASSLAGTTYNEQFF. DNA for the CDR3: TGTGCCAGCAGCTTAGCTGGGACTACATACAATGAGCAGTTCTTC. The chain has TRBV7-2 and TRBJ2-1; 7 nucleotides match TRBD2. The V gene end was trimmed by 0 bases and the J gene end by 4 bases; junction bases not matched to a gene: 3. Germline loops: CDR1 SGHTA, CDR2 FQGNSA. The CDR3 contains 15 residues.

This clone was counted a single time. The chain couples TRBV6-1 to TRBJ1-4; no firm D call. Trimming cost V 6 bases and J 7 bases, with 15 bases left between them. Germline CDR1 MNHNS, CDR2 SASEGT. There are 14 residues in the CDR3. CDR3 DNA sequence: TGTGCCAGCAGCCCTATCGGGGATTTTGAAAAACTGTTTTTT. This codes for CASSPIGDFEKLFF.

J is TRBJ2-7 and V is TRBV30; weak D call: TRBD1 (6 bases). From germline, CDR1 is GTSNPN and CDR2 SVGIG (reference sequence). The V gene lost 3 bases and the J gene lost 2 bases, with 17 bases spanning the gap. CDR3 length equals 15 residues. For the CDR3, the DNA is TGTGCCTGGAGCTATACTCGGACAGTGACCTACGAGCAGTACTTC. It encodes CAWSYTRTVTYEQYF.

The rearrangement links TRBV27 to TRBJ2-1; TRBD1 aligns across 9 bases. V was pared by 8 bases and J by 6 bases, with 11 bases of the junction left unmatched. The length of the CDR3 is 15 residues. Germline CDR1 MNHEY, CDR2 SMNVEV (reference sequence). This CDR3 is CASGLTGGNVNEQFF. The CDR3 bases are TGTGCCAGCGGATTAACAGGGGGCAATGTCAATGAGCAGTTCTTC.

This chain connects TRBV28 to TRBJ1-1; D is perhaps TRBD1 (5 bases). Germline V lookup: CDR1 MDHEN, CDR2 SYDVKM. V gave up 5 bases and J gave up 3 bases, with 16 bases separating them. CDR3 length: 15 amino acids. The CDR3 reads CASSTRMGPHTEAFF. DNA for the CDR3: TGTGCCAGCAGTACCAGGATGGGGCCTCACACTGAAGCTTTCTTT.

This clone has only one observation. This sequence joins TRBV4-3 and TRBJ2-1, with 8 bases that match TRBD1. CDR1 LGHNA and CDR2 YSLEER come from the germline V gene. With V trimmed by 3 bases and J by 8 bases, 12 bases remained unmatched. This CDR3 has 16 residues. In nucleotides, the CDR3 is TGCGCCAGCAGCCACAATCCGACAGGGGATGGTTATGAGCAGTTCTTC. This translates into CASSHNPTGDGYEQFF.

The rearrangement links TRBV5-1 to TRBJ2-1, with no clear D. The CDR3 runs 12 residues. The V gene's germline CDR1 is SGHRS and CDR2 YFSETQ. Trimming took off 4 bases at V and 4 bases at J, with 6 bases between the two ends. The CDR3 DNA is TGCGCCAGCAGCGTAATTTACAATGAGCAGTTCTTC. This gives the protein CASSVIYNEQFF.

Worth noting for this clone: The sample contains more than one DNA sequence encoding this CDR3. The V gene is TRBV7-9, the J gene TRBJ2-7; unclear D gene. This CDR3 region has 12 residues. V was cut by 4 bases and J by 3 bases, with 7 bases left in between. Germline assignment: CDR1 SEHNR and CDR2 FQNEAQ (reference sequence). The CDR3 DNA sequence: TGTGCCAGCAGCTCCAGGAGCTACGAGCAGTACTTC. Protein: CASSSRSYEQYF.

DNA for the CDR3: TGTGCCAGCAGTTGGGACAGGGGGCAAGGCTACACCTTC. This translates into CASSWDRGQGYTF. The V and J genes are TRBV28 and TRBJ1-2; 12 nucleotides line up with TRBD1. The CDR3 has 13 amino acids. The germline CDR1 and CDR2 sequences are MDHEN and SYDVKM. J gave up 8 bases and V 4 bases, and 2 bases lay outside the gene matches.

This clone has more than one count but fewer than ten. J is TRBJ2-1 and V is TRBV5-1; TRBD2 might be the D (6 bases). Germline CDR1 SGHRS, CDR2 YFSETQ. Trimming cost V 4 bases and J 2 bases, with 13 bases left between them. The CDR3 totals 15 residues. CDR3 DNA sequence: TGCGCCAGCAGCCTAGCTAGCGCCACCTACAATGAGCAGTTCTTC. It encodes CASSLASATYNEQFF.

To note about this clone: A much bigger clone sits one base away, suggesting this may be a read error. The chain joins TRBV7-6 to TRBJ2-2; the D is unclear. The CDR3 contains 14 residues. Germline CDR1 and CDR2: SGHVS and FNYEAQ. Deletions cut 1 base from V and 1 base from J, with 4 bases between. The CDR3 protein is CASSLGQNTGELFF. CDR3 coding DNA: TGTGCCAGCAGCTTAGGACAGAACACCGGGGAGCTGTTTTTT. Filled out from reference TRBV7-6 and TRBJ2-2, the complete variable domain reads GAGVSQSPRYKVTKRGQDVALRCDPISGHVSLYWYRQALGQGPEFLTYFNYEAQQDKSGLPNDRFSAERPEGSISTLTIQRTEQRDSAMYRCASSLGQNTGELFFGEGSRLTVL.

This chain uses TRBV4-1 with TRBJ2-7; D may be TRBD1 or TRBD2 (6 bases each). This CDR3 region has 17 residues. Trimming removed 4 bases from V and 6 bases from J, with 25 bases in between. Germline values: CDR1 MGHRA, CDR2 YSYEKL. This CDR3 reads CASSRGGGKGVGFEQYF. As DNA, the CDR3 is TGCGCCAGCAGCCGAGGAGGGGGGAAGGGTGTCGGGTTCGAGCAGTACTTC.

This chain uses TRBV12-2 with TRBJ1-1. TRBV12-2 is assigned pseudogene status. The CDR3 has 16 residues. The CDR3 region is CASRLVDSPRGTEAFF. Written as DNA, the CDR3 is TGTGCAAGTCGCTTAGTAGATTCTCCAAGAGGCACTGAAGCTTTCTTT.

The V and J genes are TRBV30 and TRBJ2-3; D remains ambiguous. V lost 1 base, J lost 4 bases, and 6 bases lay in between. This CDR3 is 12 amino acids long. Germline V gene data show CDR1 as GTSNPN and CDR2 as SVGIG (reference sequence). CDR3 sequence (DNA): TGTGCCTGGAGTGGAGCGTCAGATACGCAGTATTTT. Translating gives CAWSGASDTQYF. The full variable domain, with the rest looked up from reference TRBV30 and TRBJ2-3, is SQTIHQWPATLVQPVGSPLSLECTVEGTSNPNLYWYRQAAGRGLQLLFYSVGIGQISSEVPQNLSASRPQDRQFILSSKKLLLSDSGFYLCAWSGASDTQYFGPGTRLTVL.

This clone was counted a few times. V is TRBV11-2 and J is TRBJ1-1; a possible D gene is TRBD1 (6 bases). V was shortened by 1 base and J by 6 bases, with 12 bases between the two germline ends. Germline CDR1 is SGHAT and CDR2 is FQNNGV. The CDR3 is 14 residues long. In DNA, the CDR3 is TGTGCCAGCAGCTTAGGTCGGACAGAGCCTGAAGCTTTCTTT. Protein: CASSLGRTEPEAFF.

V and J are TRBV7-9 and TRBJ2-7; 7 nucleotides line up with TRBD1. Germline loops: CDR1 SEHNR, CDR2 FQNEAQ (reference sequence). This CDR3 has 12 amino acids. V lost 2 bases and J lost 8; bases outside the gene matches: 3. CDR3: CASSLLGQQQYF. Here the CDR3 DNA reads TGTGCCAGCAGCTTACTGGGACAGCAGCAGTACTTC.